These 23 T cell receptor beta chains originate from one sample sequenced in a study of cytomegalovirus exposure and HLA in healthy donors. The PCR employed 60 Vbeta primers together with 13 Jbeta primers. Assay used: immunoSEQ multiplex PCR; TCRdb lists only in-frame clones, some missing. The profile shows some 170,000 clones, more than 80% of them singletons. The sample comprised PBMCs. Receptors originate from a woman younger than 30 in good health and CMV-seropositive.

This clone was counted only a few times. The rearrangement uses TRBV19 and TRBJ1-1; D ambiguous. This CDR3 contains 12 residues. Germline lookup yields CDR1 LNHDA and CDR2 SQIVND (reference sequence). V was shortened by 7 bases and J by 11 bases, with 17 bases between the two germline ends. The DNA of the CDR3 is TGTGCCAGTACCGCTACCCCCTCCGGGGCTTTCTTT. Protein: CASTATPSGAFF.

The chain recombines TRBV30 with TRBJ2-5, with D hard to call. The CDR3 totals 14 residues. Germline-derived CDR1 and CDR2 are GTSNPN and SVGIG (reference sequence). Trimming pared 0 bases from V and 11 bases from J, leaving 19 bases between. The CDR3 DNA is TGTGCCTGGAGTGTAGGCTCGGGTTCTAGAGAGCAGTACTTC. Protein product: CAWSVGSGSREQYF.

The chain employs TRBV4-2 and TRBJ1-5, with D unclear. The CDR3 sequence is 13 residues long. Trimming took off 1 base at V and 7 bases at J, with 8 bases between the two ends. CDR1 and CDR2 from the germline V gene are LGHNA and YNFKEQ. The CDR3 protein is CASSQVLLQPQHF. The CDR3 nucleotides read TGTGCCAGCAGCCAAGTACTACTACAGCCCCAGCATTTT.

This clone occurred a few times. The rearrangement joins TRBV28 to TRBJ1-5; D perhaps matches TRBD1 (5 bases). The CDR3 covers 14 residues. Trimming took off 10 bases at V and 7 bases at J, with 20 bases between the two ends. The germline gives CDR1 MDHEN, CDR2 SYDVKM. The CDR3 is CAITDTYLRQPQHF. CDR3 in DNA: TGTGCCATCACGGACACCTATTTGCGGCAGCCCCAGCATTTT.

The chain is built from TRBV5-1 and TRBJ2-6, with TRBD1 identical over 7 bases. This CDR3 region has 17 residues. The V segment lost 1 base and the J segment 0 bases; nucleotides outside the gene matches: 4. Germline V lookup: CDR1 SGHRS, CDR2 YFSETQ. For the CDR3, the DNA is TGCGCCAGCAGCTTGTACAGGGGAGACTCTGGGGCCAACGTCCTGACTTTC. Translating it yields CASSLYRGDSGANVLTF.

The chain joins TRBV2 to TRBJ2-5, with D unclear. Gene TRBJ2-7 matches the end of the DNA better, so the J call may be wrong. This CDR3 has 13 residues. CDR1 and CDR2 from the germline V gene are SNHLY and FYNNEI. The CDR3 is CASSPTLTYEQYF. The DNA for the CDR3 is TGTGCCAGCAGTCCGACACTCACCTACGAGCAGTACTTC.

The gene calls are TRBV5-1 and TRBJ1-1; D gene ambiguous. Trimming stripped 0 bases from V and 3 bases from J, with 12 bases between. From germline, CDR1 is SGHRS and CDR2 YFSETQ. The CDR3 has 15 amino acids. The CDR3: CASSLAPDGYTEAFF. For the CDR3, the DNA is TGCGCCAGCAGCTTGGCCCCAGATGGTTACACTGAAGCTTTCTTT.

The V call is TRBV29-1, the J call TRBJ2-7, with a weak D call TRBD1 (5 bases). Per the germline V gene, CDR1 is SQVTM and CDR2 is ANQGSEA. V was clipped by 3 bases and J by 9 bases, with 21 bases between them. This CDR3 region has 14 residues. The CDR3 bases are TGCAGCGTTGAGATCCCCACAGGCCAGGTCGGGCAGTACTTC. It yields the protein CSVEIPTGQVGQYF.

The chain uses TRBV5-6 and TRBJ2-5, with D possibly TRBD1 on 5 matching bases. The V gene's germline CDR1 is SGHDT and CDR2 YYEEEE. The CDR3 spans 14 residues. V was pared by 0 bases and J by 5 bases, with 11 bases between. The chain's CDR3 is CASSLEGFWETQYF. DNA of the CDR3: TGTGCCAGCAGCTTGGAGGGGTTCTGGGAGACCCAGTACTTC.

The CDR3 here is CASSNRNTIYF. The CDR3 region has the DNA TGTGCCAGCAGCAACAGGAACACCATATATTTT. The chain is built from TRBV11-2 and TRBJ1-3; TRBD1 might be the D (5 bases). CDR3 length equals 11 residues. Germline loops: CDR1 SGHAT, CDR2 FQNNGV. V was pared by 5 bases and J by 7 bases, with 6 bases between. Complete variable domain (other parts from reference TRBV11-2 and TRBJ1-3): EAGVAQSPRYKIIEKRQSVAFWCNPISGHATLYWYQQILGQGPKLLIQFQNNGVVDDSQLPKDRFSAERLKGVDSTLKIQPAKLEDSAVYLCASSNRNTIYFGEGSWLTVV.

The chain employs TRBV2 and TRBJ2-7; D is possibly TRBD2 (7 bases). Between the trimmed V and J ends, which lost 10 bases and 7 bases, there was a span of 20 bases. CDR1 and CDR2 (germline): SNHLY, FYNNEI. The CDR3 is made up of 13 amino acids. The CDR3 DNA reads TGTGCCATAACAGGGCTAGCGCGGGGGGAGCAGTACTTC. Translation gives CAITGLARGEQYF.

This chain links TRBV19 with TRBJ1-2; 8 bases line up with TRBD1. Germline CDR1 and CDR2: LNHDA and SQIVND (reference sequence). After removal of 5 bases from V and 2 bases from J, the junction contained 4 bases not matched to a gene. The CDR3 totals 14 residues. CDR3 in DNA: TGTGCCAGTAGTCCCCAGGGGGCGAACTATGGCTACACCTTC. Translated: CASSPQGANYGYTF.

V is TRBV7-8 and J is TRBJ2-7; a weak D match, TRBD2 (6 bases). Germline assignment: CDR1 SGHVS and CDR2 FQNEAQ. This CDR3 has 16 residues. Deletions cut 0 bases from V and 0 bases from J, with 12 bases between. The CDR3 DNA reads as TGTGCCAGCAGCTTAGCTGGCGGGGCGGACTCCTACGAGCAGTACTTC. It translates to CASSLAGGADSYEQYF.

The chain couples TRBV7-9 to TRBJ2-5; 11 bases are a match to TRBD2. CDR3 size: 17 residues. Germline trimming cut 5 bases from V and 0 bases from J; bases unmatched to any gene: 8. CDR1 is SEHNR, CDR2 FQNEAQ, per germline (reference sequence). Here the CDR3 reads CASSTRTSGRYQETQYF. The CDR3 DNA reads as TGTGCCAGCAGCACTCGGACTAGCGGGCGGTACCAAGAGACCCAGTACTTC.

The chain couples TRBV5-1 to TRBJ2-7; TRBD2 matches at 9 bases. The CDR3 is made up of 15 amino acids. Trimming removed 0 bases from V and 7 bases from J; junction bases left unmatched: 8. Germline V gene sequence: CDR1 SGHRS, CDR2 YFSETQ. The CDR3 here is CASSLELAGALEQYF. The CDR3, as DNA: TGCGCCAGCAGCTTGGAATTAGCGGGGGCCTTGGAGCAGTACTTC.

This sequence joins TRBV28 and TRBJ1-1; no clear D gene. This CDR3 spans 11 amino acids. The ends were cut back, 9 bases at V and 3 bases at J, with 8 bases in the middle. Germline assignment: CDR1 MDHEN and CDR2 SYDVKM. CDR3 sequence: CASLADTEAFF. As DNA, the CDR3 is TGTGCCAGTCTGGCGGACACTGAAGCTTTCTTT.

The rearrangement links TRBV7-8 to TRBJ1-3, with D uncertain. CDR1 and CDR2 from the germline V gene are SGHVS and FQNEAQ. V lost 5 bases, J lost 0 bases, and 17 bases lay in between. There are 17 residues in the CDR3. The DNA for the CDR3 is TGTGCCAGCAGCACCCTCGAAACATACCACTCTGGAAACACCATATATTTT. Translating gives CASSTLETYHSGNTIYF.

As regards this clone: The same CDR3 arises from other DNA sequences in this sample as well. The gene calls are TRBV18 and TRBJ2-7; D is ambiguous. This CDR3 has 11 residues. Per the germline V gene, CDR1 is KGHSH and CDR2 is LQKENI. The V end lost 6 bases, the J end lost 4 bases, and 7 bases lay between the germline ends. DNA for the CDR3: TGTGCCAGCTCTCCGGGTTACGAGCAGTACTTC. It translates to CASSPGYEQYF.

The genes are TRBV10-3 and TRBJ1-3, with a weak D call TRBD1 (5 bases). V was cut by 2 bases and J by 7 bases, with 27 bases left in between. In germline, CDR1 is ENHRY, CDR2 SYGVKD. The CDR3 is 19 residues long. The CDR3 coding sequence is TGTGCCATCAGTGAGAGGGGTCGGTCGCAGGGCAAGCGGGGGAACACCATATATTTT. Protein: CAISERGRSQGKRGNTIYF.

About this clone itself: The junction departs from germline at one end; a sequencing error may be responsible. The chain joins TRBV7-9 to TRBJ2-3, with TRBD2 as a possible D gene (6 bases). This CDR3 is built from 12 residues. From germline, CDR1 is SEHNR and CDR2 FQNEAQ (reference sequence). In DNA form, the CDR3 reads TGTTCCAGCAGCTTTGGGGGGGATACGCAGTATTTT. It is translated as CSSSFGGDTQYF.

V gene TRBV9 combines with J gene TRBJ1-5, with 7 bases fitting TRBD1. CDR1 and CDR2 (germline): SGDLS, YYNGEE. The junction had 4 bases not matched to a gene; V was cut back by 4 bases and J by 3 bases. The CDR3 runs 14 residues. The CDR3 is CASSLGTDNQPQHF. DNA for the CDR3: TGTGCCAGCAGCCTGGGGACAGACAATCAGCCCCAGCATTTT.

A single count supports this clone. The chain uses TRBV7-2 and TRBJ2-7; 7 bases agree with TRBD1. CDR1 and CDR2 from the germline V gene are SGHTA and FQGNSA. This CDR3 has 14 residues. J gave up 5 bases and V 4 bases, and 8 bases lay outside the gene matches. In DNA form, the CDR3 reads TGTGCCAGCAGCTGGTCCAGGGGGACGGACGAGCAGTACTTC. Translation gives CASSWSRGTDEQYF.

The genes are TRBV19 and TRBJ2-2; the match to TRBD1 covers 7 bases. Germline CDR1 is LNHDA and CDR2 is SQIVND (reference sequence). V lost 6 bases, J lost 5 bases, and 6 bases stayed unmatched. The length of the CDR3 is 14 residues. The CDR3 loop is CASRDRFRTGELFF. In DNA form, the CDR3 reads TGTGCCAGTAGGGACAGGTTCCGGACCGGGGAGCTGTTTTTT. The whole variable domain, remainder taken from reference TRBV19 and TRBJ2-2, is DGGITQSPKYLFRKEGQNVTLSCEQNLNHDAMYWYRQDPGQGLRLIYYSQIVNDFQKGDIAEGYSVSREKKESFPLTVTSAQKNPTAFYLCASRDRFRTGELFFGEGSRLTVL.